This T cell receptor (beta chain) came from a study of read filtering for tumor transcriptome and immune sequencing. Looking at the study overall: The cohort had over 16 men and 14 to 15 women aged roughly 45 to 90, mean about 70 years. RNA-seq yielded only about 80 to 1,400 TCR reads, IR-seq about 4 to 10.27 million. Study results and limitations: Even smaller IR-seq throughput identified most shared clonotypes.

This clonotype appeared a few times. Its matching antigen is unknown. From roughly 0.4 ug of RNA, a library with molecular barcoded alpha/delta and beta/gamma adaptors was made. TCRdb used MiXCR to reprocess the reads, holding one entry per CDR3 protein. The sample lists around 41,000 distinct CDR3 sequences; less than 15% were seen once. CDR3 length: 13 residues. CDR1 is SGHTA, CDR2 FQGNSA, per germline. The chain recombines TRBV7-2 with TRBJ1-5, with D uncertain. Gene TRBJ2-3 matches the end of the DNA better, so the J call may be wrong. The specimen was a population of CD138-negative cells sorted from bone marrow. This receptor was obtained from a donor older than 35 with multiple myeloma. The CDR3 DNA sequence: TGTGCCAGCGGCAGGCAGACATATCAGCCCCAGTATTTT. Translated, it gives CASGRQTYQPQYF.